These 9 T cell receptor beta chains were all obtained from the same sample, sequenced in a study of graft-versus-host responses after intestinal transplantation. TCRdb's copy holds only in-frame clones and misses some; the assay was immunoSEQ multiplex PCR. The sample has 45,000 to 65,000 clones; about 94% are singletons. What these receptors recognize is not known. Sample: unstimulated CD4+ T cells sorted from spleen or lymph node cells, taken before transplant. The source is a human donor who was the organ donor for an intestinal transplant.

V gene TRBV5-6 combines with J gene TRBJ1-2; 10 nucleotides match TRBD1. V was pared by 5 bases and J by 0 bases, with 7 bases of the junction left unmatched. Per the germline V gene, CDR1 is SGHDT and CDR2 is YYEEEE. The CDR3 has 16 residues. The CDR3 coding sequence is TGTGCCAGCAGTGGAGACAGGGGGCCAACTAACTATGGCTACACCTTC. It translates to CASSGDRGPTNYGYTF.

The rearrangement links TRBV5-1 to TRBJ2-7; the match to TRBD1 covers 10 bases. CDR3 length equals 16 residues. V trimming: 0 bases; J trimming: 2 bases; junction bases outside the gene matches: 5. The V gene's germline CDR1 is SGHRS and CDR2 YFSETQ. DNA for the CDR3: TGCGCCAGCAGCTTGGGGCCGGGACAGGGGCCCTACGAGCAGTACTTC. Its translation: CASSLGPGQGPYEQYF. The full variable domain, rest sourced from reference TRBV5-1 and TRBJ2-7, is KAGVTQTPRYLIKTRGQQVTLSCSPISGHRSVSWYQQTPGQGLQFLFEYFSETQRNKGNFPGRFSGRQFSNSRSEMNVSTLELGDSALYLCASSLGPGQGPYEQYFGPGTRLTVT.

As DNA, the CDR3 is TGTGCCAGCTCCCCCCAGGGGAGCACCGGGGAGCTGTTTTTT. It specifies CASSPQGSTGELFF. The chain carries TRBV18 and TRBJ2-2; weak D call: TRBD1 (6 bases). The CDR3 is 14 residues long. The V gene's germline CDR1 is KGHSH and CDR2 LQKENI. V lost 6 bases, J lost 4 bases, and 12 bases lay in between.

This chain connects TRBV23-1 to TRBJ2-1; maybe TRBD1 (6 bases). TRBV23-1 is filed as an ORF, its function uncertain. V was shortened by 7 bases and J by 6 bases, with 13 bases between the two germline ends. There are 13 residues in the CDR3. The CDR3 nucleotides read TGCGCCAGCAAAACCACAGGGACCAATGAGCAGTTCTTC. It encodes CASKTTGTNEQFF.

J is TRBJ2-7 and V is TRBV6-6; D is undetermined. V shed 0 bases and J shed 1 base, with 10 bases lying between them. Germline V gene sequence: CDR1 MNHNY, CDR2 SVGAGI (reference sequence). The CDR3 runs 15 residues. The CDR3 bases are TGTGCCAGCAGTTACTCTTGGCAGGAATCCTACGAGCAGTACTTC. Encoded protein: CASSYSWQESYEQYF.

This rearrangement joins TRBV11-1 to TRBJ2-2, with a possible D match to TRBD2 (5 bases). Germline CDR1 SGHAT, CDR2 FQDESV (reference sequence). V was cut by 3 bases and J by 6 bases, with 11 bases left in between. This CDR3 contains 14 residues. The CDR3 reads CASSLGLGAGELFF. As DNA, the CDR3 is TGTGCCAGCAGCTTGGGTCTCGGGGCCGGGGAGCTGTTTTTT.

This clone was seen only once. The V and J genes are TRBV6-6 and TRBJ1-5; tentatively, D is TRBD1 (5 bases). Between the trimmed V and J ends, which lost 4 bases and 4 bases, there was a span of 14 bases. CDR1 MNHNY and CDR2 SVGAGI come from the germline V gene (reference sequence). The CDR3 contains 15 residues. Here the CDR3 DNA reads TGTGCCAGCAGTTGGGGGACGCGTCCAAATCAGCCCCAGCATTTT. Translation gives CASSWGTRPNQPQHF.

The chain employs TRBV11-2 and TRBJ2-5; D gene unclear. The CDR3 contains 11 residues. V was clipped by 1 base and J by 4 bases, with 1 base between them. Germline-derived CDR1 and CDR2 are SGHAT and FQNNGV. The CDR3 nucleotides are TGTGCCAGCAGCTTAGCAGAGACCCAGTACTTC. It translates to CASSLAETQYF.

This chain connects TRBV30 to TRBJ2-6; possibly TRBD2 for D (5 bases). This CDR3 contains 16 residues. Germline CDR1 and CDR2: GTSNPN and SVGIG (reference sequence). Trimming cost V 0 bases and J 0 bases, with 9 bases left between them. CDR3 in amino acids: CAWSVQRVSGANVLTF. CDR3 sequence (DNA): TGTGCCTGGAGTGTACAGAGGGTCTCTGGGGCCAACGTCCTGACTTTC.